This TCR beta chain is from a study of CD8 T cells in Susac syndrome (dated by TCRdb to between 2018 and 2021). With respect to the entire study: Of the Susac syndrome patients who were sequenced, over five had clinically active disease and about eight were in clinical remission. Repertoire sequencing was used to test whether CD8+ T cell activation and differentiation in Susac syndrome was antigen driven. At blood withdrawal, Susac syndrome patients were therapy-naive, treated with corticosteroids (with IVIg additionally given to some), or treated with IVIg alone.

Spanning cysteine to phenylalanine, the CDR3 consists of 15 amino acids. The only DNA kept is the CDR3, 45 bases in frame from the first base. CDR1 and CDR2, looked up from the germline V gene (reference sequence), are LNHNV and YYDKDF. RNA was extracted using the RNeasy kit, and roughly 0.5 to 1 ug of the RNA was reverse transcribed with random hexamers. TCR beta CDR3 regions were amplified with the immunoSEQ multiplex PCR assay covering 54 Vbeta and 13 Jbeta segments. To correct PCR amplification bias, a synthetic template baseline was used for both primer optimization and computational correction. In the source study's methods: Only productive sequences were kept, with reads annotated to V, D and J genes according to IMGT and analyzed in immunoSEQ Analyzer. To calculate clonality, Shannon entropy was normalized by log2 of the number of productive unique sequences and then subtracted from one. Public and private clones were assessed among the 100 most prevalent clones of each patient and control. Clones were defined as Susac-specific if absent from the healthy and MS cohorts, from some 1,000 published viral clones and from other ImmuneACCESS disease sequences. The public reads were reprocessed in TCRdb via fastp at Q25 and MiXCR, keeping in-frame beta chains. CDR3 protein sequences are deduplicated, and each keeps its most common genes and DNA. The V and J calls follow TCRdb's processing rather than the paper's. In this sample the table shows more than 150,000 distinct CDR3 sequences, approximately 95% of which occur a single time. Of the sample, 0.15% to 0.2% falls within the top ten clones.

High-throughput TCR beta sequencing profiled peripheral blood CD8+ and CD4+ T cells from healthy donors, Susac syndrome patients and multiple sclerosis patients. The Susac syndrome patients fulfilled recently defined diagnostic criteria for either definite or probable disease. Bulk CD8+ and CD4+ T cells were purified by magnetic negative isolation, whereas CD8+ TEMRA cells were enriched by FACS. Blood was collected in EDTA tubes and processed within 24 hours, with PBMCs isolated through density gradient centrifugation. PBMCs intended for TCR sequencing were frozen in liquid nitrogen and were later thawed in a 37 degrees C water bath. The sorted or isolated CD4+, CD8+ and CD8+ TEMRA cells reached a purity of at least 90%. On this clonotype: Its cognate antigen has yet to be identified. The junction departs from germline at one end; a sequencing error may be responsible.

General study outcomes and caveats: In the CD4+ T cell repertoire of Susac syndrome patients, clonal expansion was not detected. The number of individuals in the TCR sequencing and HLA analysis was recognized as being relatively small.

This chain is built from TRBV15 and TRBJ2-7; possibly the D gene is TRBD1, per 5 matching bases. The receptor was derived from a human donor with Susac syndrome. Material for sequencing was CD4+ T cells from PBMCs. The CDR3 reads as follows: CATGRVGRGSYEQYF. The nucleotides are TGTGCCACCGGCAGAGTAGGAAGGGGCTCCTACGAGCAGTACTTC.